These T cell receptor beta chains were read from a single sample in a study of blood T cell repertoires in COVID-19. Using immunoSEQ multiplex PCR, the repertoire was profiled, and TCRdb retains in-frame clones only, with some absent. The top ten clones hold 7% to 7.5% of a sample with some 88,000 clones, about 88% of them seen once. Source material: peripheral blood. These receptors came from a man in his 60s with acute or convalescent COVID-19. Each CDR3 is given with its conserved first and last residue. Each record gives: CDR3 protein, V gene, J gene.

CDR3: CASRQGAPGPRYF
V: TRBV6-5
J: TRBJ2-7

CDR3: CASSTSVLWETQYF
V: TRBV18
J: TRBJ2-5

CDR3: CASRPDGQNSPLHF
V: TRBV2
J: TRBJ1-6

CDR3: CASSFEGLAGHEQFF
V: TRBV7-2
J: TRBJ2-1

CDR3: CASSLWPGQGSYEQYF
V: TRBV5-1
J: TRBJ2-7

CDR3: CASRTGIDGYTF
V: TRBV27
J: TRBJ1-2

CDR3: CAISGTGTPQHF
V: TRBV10-3
J: TRBJ1-5

CDR3: CASARGGVTYEQYF
V: TRBV5-1
J: TRBJ2-7

CDR3: CASSQVPGGFTDTQYF
V: TRBV14
J: TRBJ2-3

CDR3: CAWSGSGRSGANVLTF
V: TRBV30
J: TRBJ2-6

CDR3: CASSSPSGGSSGANVLTF
V: TRBV7-9
J: TRBJ2-6

CDR3: CASSLRQGHNSPLHF
V: TRBV19
J: TRBJ1-6

CDR3: CASSTSTGGNYGYTF
V: TRBV19
J: TRBJ1-2

CDR3: CASSLGGRNTEAFF
V: TRBV5-4
J: TRBJ1-1

CDR3: CASSPASTNTGELFF
V: TRBV9
J: TRBJ2-2

CDR3: CASSSLNEQFF
V: TRBV6-2/TRBV6-3
J: TRBJ2-1

CDR3: CASSLKGGENSPLHF
V: TRBV5-4
J: TRBJ1-6